The next 30 T cell receptor beta chains were all read from a single sample in a study of cytomegalovirus exposure and HLA in healthy donors. Primers: 60 Vbeta forward and 13 Jbeta reverse. Sequencing used immunoSEQ multiplex PCR; TCRdb keeps in-frame clones, though not all of them. The sample carries roughly 81,000 clones, around three quarters recorded once. Sample: PBMCs. These receptors were obtained from a man aged 25 to 40 in good health and CMV-seronegative.

The chain joins TRBV6-5 to TRBJ2-5, with D tentatively TRBD1 (5 bases). Germline-derived CDR1 and CDR2 are MNHEY and SVGAGI. Trimming removed 5 bases from V and 1 base from J, with 8 bases in between. This CDR3 spans 13 amino acids. CDR3 in DNA: TGTGCCAGCAGTGAGACAGTCCAAGAGACCCAGTACTTC. This codes for CASSETVQETQYF.

Written as DNA, the CDR3 is TGTGCCAGCAAAGGCGGGACCTACCCATCCTACAATGAGCAGTTCTTC. This sequence encodes CASKGGTYPSYNEQFF. The chain joins TRBV27 to TRBJ2-1; TRBD2 might be the D (6 bases). Trimming removed 7 bases at V and 1 base at J, with 17 bases between. Germline V gives CDR1 MNHEY, CDR2 SMNVEV (reference sequence). The CDR3 contains 16 residues.

The chain recombines TRBV15 with TRBJ2-2, with 7 nucleotides matching TRBD1. The CDR3 totals 17 residues. Germline V lookup: CDR1 LNHNV, CDR2 YYDKDF (reference sequence). After removal of 1 base from V and 3 bases from J, the junction contained 8 bases not matched to a gene. The DNA of the CDR3 is TGTGCCACCAGCAGAGGGACAGGAGGAATATACACCGGGGAGCTGTTTTTT. Amino acids: CATSRGTGGIYTGELFF.

This rearrangement joins TRBV25-1 to TRBJ2-7, with a weak D call TRBD1 (6 bases). With 8 bases removed from V and 2 bases from J, the gap between germline ends came to 16 bases. The germline V gene encodes CDR1 MGHDK and CDR2 SYGVNS. The CDR3 has 14 amino acids. CDR3: CASSSNRAPYEQYF. CDR3 nucleotide sequence: TGTGCCAGCTCTTCTAACAGGGCCCCCTACGAGCAGTACTTC.

The sample holds one count of this clone. This rearrangement joins TRBV14 to TRBJ2-5; D remains ambiguous. V was clipped by 2 bases and J by 2 bases, with 6 bases between them. Germline CDR1 SGHDN, CDR2 FVKESK. The CDR3 sequence is 13 residues long. The CDR3 DNA reads TGTGCCAGCAGCCAATATCAGCAAGAGACCCAGTACTTC. This gives the protein CASSQYQQETQYF.

The CDR3: CASGTSGSPDTQYF. In DNA, the CDR3 is TGTGCTAGTGGAACTAGCGGATCCCCAGATACGCAGTATTTT. This chain joins TRBV12-5 and TRBJ2-3; 8 nucleotides align to TRBD2. Germline assignment: CDR1 LGHNT and CDR2 FRNRAP. J was trimmed by 4 bases and V by 6 bases; bases with no gene match: 6. The CDR3 is 14 residues long.

The rearrangement joins TRBV6-5 to TRBJ1-2, with D possibly being TRBD1 (5 bases). The germline CDR1 and CDR2 sequences are MNHEY and SVGAGI. V was trimmed by 2 bases and J by 3 bases, leaving 10 bases between them. The CDR3 is 14 residues long. CDR3 loop: CASSYQQGYYGYTF. The CDR3 coding sequence is TGTGCCAGCAGTTACCAGCAGGGATACTATGGCTACACCTTC.

The rearrangement uses TRBV6-1 and TRBJ2-2; 9 bases line up with TRBD1. The trim removed 4 bases at V and 6 bases at J, leaving 9 bases unmatched. The CDR3 is 16 residues long. Germline V gene lookup returns CDR1 MNHNS and CDR2 SASEGT. DNA for the CDR3: TGTGCCAGCAGTGCATCGTGGGGACAGGGTGCCGGGGAGCTGTTTTTT. Translation gives CASSASWGQGAGELFF.

The chain has TRBV7-2 and TRBJ2-2, with 8 bases identical to TRBD2. The germline CDR1 and CDR2 sequences are SGHTA and FQGNSA. This CDR3 has 13 amino acids. V shed 3 bases, J shed 7 bases, and the junction held 1 base outside the gene matches. The CDR3 DNA sequence: TGTGCCAGCAGCTTCGGGAGGGACGGGGAGCTGTTTTTT. This gives the protein CASSFGRDGELFF.

The chain uses TRBV27 and TRBJ1-5; TRBD1 agrees at 7 bases. This CDR3 has 14 residues. From germline, CDR1 is MNHEY and CDR2 SMNVEV (reference sequence). Trimming cost V 2 bases and J 7 bases; bases outside gene matches: 5. DNA for the CDR3: TGTGCCAGCAGTTTAAACAGGGGTTCGCAGCCCCAGCATTTT. It codes for CASSLNRGSQPQHF.

The V and J genes are TRBV28 and TRBJ2-4; 7 bases agree with TRBD1. This CDR3 spans 16 amino acids. V gave up 3 bases and J gave up 7 bases; unmatched junction bases: 12. Germline V gene data show CDR1 as MDHEN and CDR2 as SYDVKM. The CDR3: CASSLGIRTGTNIQYF. CDR3 coding DNA: TGTGCCAGCAGTTTGGGCATCAGGACAGGAACCAACATTCAGTACTTC.

J is TRBJ1-1 and V is TRBV30; D is unclear. CDR3 length equals 12 residues. Trimming removed 3 bases at V and 3 bases at J, with 8 bases between. Germline lookup yields CDR1 GTSNPN and CDR2 SVGIG (reference sequence). The CDR3 nucleotides are TGTGCCTGGAGCCCAGCGTACACTGAAGCTTTCTTT. Protein: CAWSPAYTEAFF.

In its sample, this clone was seen a few times. The rearrangement uses TRBV21-1 and TRBJ1-6; the table's D call, TRBD1, has no DNA check behind it. TRBV21-1 is an annotated pseudogene. The CDR3 length is 15 residues. DNA of the CDR3: TGTGCCAGCAGCGTAACAGGCGGACGGAATTCACCCCTCCACTTT. Residues: CASSVTGGRNSPLHF.

V usage is TRBV2 and J usage is TRBJ2-1; possibly TRBD1 for D (5 bases). The CDR3 covers 11 residues. The V gene lost 9 bases and the J gene lost 8 bases, with 11 bases spanning the gap. CDR1 is SNHLY, CDR2 FYNNEI, per germline. The DNA of the CDR3 is TGTGCCAGTACCAAACAGGATGAGCAGTTCTTC. Its translation is CASTKQDEQFF.

The rearrangement links TRBV7-2 to TRBJ2-7, with TRBD1 matching 8 bases. This CDR3 comprises 15 residues. Germline-derived CDR1 and CDR2 are SGHTA and FQGNSA. V was pared by 5 bases and J by 3 bases, with 9 bases of the junction left unmatched. The CDR3 loop reads CASSVGGTGFYEQYF. Here the CDR3 DNA reads TGTGCCAGCAGCGTCGGAGGGACAGGTTTCTACGAGCAGTACTTC.

This sequence joins TRBV28 and TRBJ2-2; D perhaps matches TRBD2 (5 bases). Germline loops: CDR1 MDHEN, CDR2 SYDVKM. This CDR3 has 11 residues. V dropped 8 bases and J dropped 7 bases, with 8 bases sitting between them. CDR3 sequence: CASGGLGELFF. The CDR3 DNA follows: TGTGCCAGCGGAGGCCTCGGGGAGCTGTTTTTT.

J is TRBJ2-7 and V is TRBV4-3; TRBD1 might be the D (6 bases). Germline V gives CDR1 LGHNA, CDR2 YSLEER. The CDR3 has 14 amino acids. Trimming removed 5 bases from V and 5 bases from J, with 16 bases in between. This CDR3 reads CASSYDRMEDEQYF. CDR3 DNA: TGCGCCAGCAGCTACGACAGGATGGAGGACGAGCAGTACTTC.

V gene TRBV10-1 combines with J gene TRBJ1-3, with unresolved D. The ends were cut back, 3 bases at V and 0 bases at J, with 9 bases in the middle. The CDR3 consists of 15 residues. Germline loops: CDR1 WNHNN, CDR2 SYGVQD (reference sequence). The CDR3 DNA follows: TGCGCCAGCAGTGACCCAGGTTTCTCTGGAAACACCATATATTTT. Translating it yields CASSDPGFSGNTIYF.

The genes are TRBV6-5 and TRBJ2-7, with D perhaps TRBD1 (5 bases). CDR1 and CDR2 (germline): MNHEY, SVGAGI. The CDR3 length is 12 residues. V was clipped by 2 bases and J by 6 bases, with 8 bases between them. CDR3 sequence (DNA): TGTGCCAGCAGTTACCACACAGGCGAGCAGTACTTC. Protein: CASSYHTGEQYF.

Only a few counts were recorded for this clone. The V call is TRBV28, the J call TRBJ2-7; no clear D gene. V was trimmed by 5 bases and J by 2 bases, leaving 10 bases between them. CDR1 is MDHEN, CDR2 SYDVKM, per germline. The CDR3 runs 13 residues. The CDR3 sequence is CASSLVSAYEQYF. CDR3 nucleotides: TGTGCCAGCAGTCTGGTGAGTGCCTACGAGCAGTACTTC.

This clone has just a few counts. This rearrangement joins TRBV2 to TRBJ1-4; 9 nucleotides agree with TRBD1. Germline V gene data show CDR1 as SNHLY and CDR2 as FYNNEI. V shed 5 bases, J shed 5 bases, and the junction held 6 bases outside the gene matches. This CDR3 contains 15 residues. In nucleotides, the CDR3 is TGTGCCAGCAGTCCCGACGGGACAGGGAATGAAAAACTGTTTTTT. Its protein product is CASSPDGTGNEKLFF.

The chain links TRBV19 to TRBJ1-1; 10 nucleotides align to TRBD1. Trimming removed 3 bases from V and 1 base from J; junction bases left unmatched: 8. Germline CDR1 is LNHDA and CDR2 is SQIVND (reference sequence). The length of the CDR3 is 17 residues. The CDR3 region has the DNA TGTGCCAGTAGTATTGCGGACAGGGGGTTTGGGAACACTGAAGCTTTCTTT. Amino acid sequence: CASSIADRGFGNTEAFF.

The rearrangement uses TRBV5-1 and TRBJ1-1; D unclear. This CDR3 is 14 amino acids long. The germline V gene has CDR1 SGHRS and CDR2 YFSETQ. The V gene lost 0 bases and the J gene lost 0 bases, with 6 bases spanning the gap. Written as DNA, the CDR3 is TGCGCCAGCAGCTTGGACCAGATGAACACTGAAGCTTTCTTT. Encoded protein: CASSLDQMNTEAFF.

CDR3 protein: CASSPGQLETQYF. In nucleotides, the CDR3 is TGTGCCAGCAGCCCCGGACAGTTAGAGACCCAGTACTTC. The chain links TRBV7-2 to TRBJ2-5, with D possibly being TRBD1 (6 bases). The CDR3 runs 13 residues. Trimming shortened V by 5 bases and J by 4 bases, and 11 bases separated the two germline ends. The germline gives CDR1 SGHTA, CDR2 FQGNSA. Combining the CDR3 with reference TRBV7-2 and TRBJ2-5 gives the whole variable domain GAGVSQSPSNKVTEKGKDVELRCDPISGHTALYWYRQSLGQGLEFLIYFQGNSAPDKSGLPSDRFSAERTGGSVSTLTIQRTQQEDSAVYLCASSPGQLETQYFGPGTRLLVL.

The chain carries TRBV18 and TRBJ2-7, with a tentative D call TRBD2 (5 bases). This CDR3 is built from 13 residues. The germline V gene has CDR1 KGHSH and CDR2 LQKENI. Trimming removed 2 bases at V and 6 bases at J, with 11 bases between. The CDR3 protein is CASSPGRGSEQYF. The CDR3 DNA reads as TGTGCCAGCTCACCAGGGAGAGGGAGCGAGCAGTACTTC.

The chain combines TRBV6-5 with TRBJ2-1; 9 positions match TRBD2. The CDR3 extends over 15 amino acids. V shed 6 bases and J 8 bases; nucleotides not matched to a gene: 11. The germline CDR1 and CDR2 sequences are MNHEY and SVGAGI. The CDR3 DNA reads as TGTGCCAGCAGCCTTCCGGGTAGCGGGAGAGATGAGCAGTTCTTC. Translation gives CASSLPGSGRDEQFF.

This chain uses TRBV4-2 with TRBJ2-7; tentative D call: TRBD2 (6 bases). This CDR3 is built from 16 residues. V was shortened by 1 base and J by 2 bases, with 15 bases between the two germline ends. Per the germline V gene, CDR1 is LGHNA and CDR2 is YNFKEQ. The DNA for the CDR3 is TGTGCCAGCAGCCAAGGCAGAGTGGGGGGTGCCTACGAGCAGTACTTC. Encoded protein: CASSQGRVGGAYEQYF.

V gene TRBV6-1 combines with J gene TRBJ2-1; TRBD1 might be the D (6 bases). V was clipped by 3 bases and J by 8 bases, with 14 bases between them. The germline CDR1 and CDR2 sequences are MNHNS and SASEGT. CDR3 size: 14 residues. The CDR3 reads CASSDGTWAYEQFF. DNA for the CDR3: TGTGCCAGCAGTGACGGGACATGGGCGTATGAGCAGTTCTTC.

This clone occurred once. The chain has TRBV15 and TRBJ1-2; 9 bases are a match to TRBD1. The CDR3 covers 14 residues. CDR1 LNHNV and CDR2 YYDKDF come from the germline V gene (reference sequence). The V and J ends lost 4 bases and 5 bases, in that order; junction bases with no gene match: 5. The CDR3 DNA follows: TGTGCCACCAGCACCACGGGACAGGGATATGGCTACACCTTC. Protein: CATSTTGQGYGYTF.

V usage is TRBV28 and J usage is TRBJ1-1, with TRBD1 as a possible D gene (5 bases). CDR3 length equals 15 residues. V was cut by 7 bases and J by 0 bases, with 15 bases left in between. In germline, CDR1 is MDHEN, CDR2 SYDVKM. The CDR3 loop is CASNEDGGVNTEAFF. The DNA of the CDR3 is TGTGCCAGCAACGAAGATGGGGGGGTGAACACTGAAGCTTTCTTT.